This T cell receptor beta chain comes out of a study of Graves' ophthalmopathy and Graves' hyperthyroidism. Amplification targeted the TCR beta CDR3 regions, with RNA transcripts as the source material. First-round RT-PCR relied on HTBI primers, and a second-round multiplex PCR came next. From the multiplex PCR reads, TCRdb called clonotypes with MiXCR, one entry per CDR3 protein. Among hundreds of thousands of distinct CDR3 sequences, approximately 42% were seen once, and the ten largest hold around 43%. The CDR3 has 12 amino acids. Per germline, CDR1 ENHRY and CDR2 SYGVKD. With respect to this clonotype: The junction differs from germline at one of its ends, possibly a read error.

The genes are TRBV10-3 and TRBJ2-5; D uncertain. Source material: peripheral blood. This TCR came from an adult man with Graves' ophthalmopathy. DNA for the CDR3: TGTGCCAGCAGTGGGGTCGGGGAGACCCAGTACTTC. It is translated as CASSGVGETQYF.